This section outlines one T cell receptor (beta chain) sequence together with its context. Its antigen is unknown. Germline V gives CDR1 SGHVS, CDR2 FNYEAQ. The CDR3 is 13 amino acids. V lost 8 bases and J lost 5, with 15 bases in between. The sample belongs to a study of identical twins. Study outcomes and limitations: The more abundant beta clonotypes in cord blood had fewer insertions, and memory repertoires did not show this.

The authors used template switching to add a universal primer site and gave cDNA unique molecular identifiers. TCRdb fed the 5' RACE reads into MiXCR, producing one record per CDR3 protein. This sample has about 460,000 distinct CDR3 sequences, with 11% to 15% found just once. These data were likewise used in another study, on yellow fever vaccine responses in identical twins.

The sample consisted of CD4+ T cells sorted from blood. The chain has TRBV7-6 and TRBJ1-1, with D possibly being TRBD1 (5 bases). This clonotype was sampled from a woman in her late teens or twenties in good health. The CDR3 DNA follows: TGTGCCAGCCGCCGGGGGGGTGGTACTGAAGCTTTCTTT. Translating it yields CASRRGGGTEAFF.